This T cell receptor beta chain was identified during a study of T cells after yellow fever vaccination. Overall study findings and caveats: Post-booster samples contained most primary-vaccination clones (more than 95% CD4, about 85% CD8).

The CDR3 consists of 16 residues. Germline loops: CDR1 MNHEY, CDR2 SMNVEV (reference sequence). V lost 6 bases and J lost 0, with 16 bases in between. The table lists this clonotype with a few counts. Its antigen is unknown. TCRdb re-derived calls from the 5' RACE reads in MiXCR, one entry per CDR3 protein. Of some 170,000 distinct CDR3 sequences listed, roughly a tenth are singletons. The origin of this receptor is a man aged 18-30 years who received the YFV17D yellow fever vaccine. The V and J genes are TRBV27 and TRBJ2-3, with D possibly matching TRBD1 (5 bases). The starting material was CD8+ T cells sorted from PBMCs, obtained 45 days after the yellow fever booster vaccination. The CDR3, as DNA: TGTGCCAGCAGCTCGATTTCGACAGTTAGCACAGATACGCAGTATTTT. It translates to CASSSISTVSTDTQYF.